The next 30 T cell receptor beta chains were all read from a single sample in a study of cytomegalovirus exposure and HLA in healthy donors. PCR involved 60 Vbeta and 13 Jbeta primers. The data were produced by immunoSEQ multiplex PCR, yet TCRdb's version contains in-frame clones alone and is incomplete. The table has over 60,000 clones, more than 60% seen once; the top ten hold around 15%. The sample comprised PBMCs. Every receptor here comes from a male donor in good health and CMV-seropositive.

This clone was recorded a few times. The chain recombines TRBV19 with TRBJ1-2; TRBD1 aligns across 9 bases. Germline CDR1 LNHDA, CDR2 SQIVND (reference sequence). This CDR3 contains 16 residues. Trimming took 6 bases from V and 3 from J; bases not matched to a gene: 11. The CDR3 nucleotides are TGTGCCAGTAGCTCGACAGGGGGTATTTTCTACTATGGCTACACCTTC. Protein: CASSSTGGIFYYGYTF.

The rearrangement uses TRBV5-6 and TRBJ2-1, with TRBD2 matching 8 bases. J was trimmed by 10 bases and V by 1 base; bases with no gene match: 7. Germline-derived CDR1 and CDR2 are SGHDT and YYEEEE. The CDR3 runs 14 residues. The DNA of the CDR3 is TGTGCCAGCAGCTTGTTGGTAGCGGGAAGCGAGCAGTTCTTC. Its translation: CASSLLVAGSEQFF.

The chain combines TRBV5-4 with TRBJ1-1, with D hard to call. The CDR3 is made up of 15 amino acids. V shed 0 bases and J shed 0 bases, with 9 bases lying between them. The V gene's germline CDR1 is SGHNT and CDR2 YYREEE (reference sequence). CDR3 sequence (DNA): TGTGCCAGCAGCTTGGCCGCCAGTCTGAACACTGAAGCTTTCTTT. Its protein product is CASSLAASLNTEAFF. The entire variable domain, with the rest obtained from reference TRBV5-4 and TRBJ1-1, is as follows: ETGVTQSPTHLIKTRGQQVTLRCSSQSGHNTVSWYQQALGQGPQFIFQYYREEENGRGNFPPRFSGLQFPNYSSELNVNALELDDSALYLCASSLAASLNTEAFFGQGTRLTVV.

This clone was detected once. V and J are TRBV6-6 and TRBJ2-1; possible D gene TRBD2, 5 bases. Germline V gene data show CDR1 as MNHNY and CDR2 as SVGAGI (reference sequence). The CDR3 has 15 residues. V lost 2 bases, J lost 10 bases, and 18 bases lay in between. CDR3 nucleotides: TGTGCCAGCAGTTACGGAGGAGTTAGCGTGTGGGAGCAGTTCTTC. Amino acid sequence: CASSYGGVSVWEQFF.

V is TRBV6-5 and J is TRBJ2-1; D is possibly TRBD1 (6 bases). The CDR3 spans 15 residues. V was clipped by 4 bases and J by 8 bases, with 18 bases between them. The germline V gene has CDR1 MNHEY and CDR2 SVGAGI. The CDR3 coding sequence is TGTGCCAGCAGTTCCCCCGCGGACAGTTATTATGAGCAGTTCTTC. Its translation: CASSSPADSYYEQFF.

The V call is TRBV7-2, the J call TRBJ2-5; D may be TRBD2 (6 bases). Germline V gene lookup returns CDR1 SGHTA and CDR2 FQGNSA. The V end lost 3 bases, the J end lost 2 bases, and 13 bases lay between the germline ends. This CDR3 contains 15 residues. This CDR3 is CASSLPGTPQETQYF. The CDR3 coding sequence is TGTGCCAGCAGCTTGCCAGGGACTCCTCAAGAGACCCAGTACTTC.

This clone appeared once. The V and J genes are TRBV27 and TRBJ2-1; no clear D. The CDR3 sequence is 13 residues long. Trimming took off 5 bases at V and 5 bases at J, with 10 bases between the two ends. CDR1 MNHEY and CDR2 SMNVEV come from the germline V gene (reference sequence). The chain's CDR3 is CASSLDSNNEQFF. Here the CDR3 DNA reads TGTGCCAGCAGTCTAGACTCTAACAATGAGCAGTTCTTC.

The sample holds a few counts of this clone. This chain uses TRBV4-1 with TRBJ2-3, with D perhaps matching TRBD2 (5 bases). Trimming left V 0 bases short and J 5 bases short, with 12 bases between. Germline lookup yields CDR1 MGHRA and CDR2 YSYEKL. The CDR3 is made up of 15 amino acids. The CDR3 loop reads CASSQDRLLGDTQYF. CDR3 nucleotide sequence: TGCGCCAGCAGCCAAGACCGCTTACTAGGAGATACGCAGTATTTT.

The chain links TRBV14 to TRBJ2-1, with 9 bases matching TRBD2. V gave up 1 base and J gave up 4 bases; unmatched junction bases: 5. Germline lookup yields CDR1 SGHDN and CDR2 FVKESK. CDR3 size: 16 residues. CDR3 bases: TGTGCCAGCAGCCAAGTCCGACTAGCGGAGTACAATGAGCAGTTCTTC. Its protein product is CASSQVRLAEYNEQFF. The entire variable domain, with the rest obtained from reference TRBV14 and TRBJ2-1, is as follows: EAGVTQFPSHSVIEKGQTVTLRCDPISGHDNLYWYRRVMGKEIKFLLHFVKESKQDESGMPNNRFLAERTGGTYSTLKVQPAELEDSGVYFCASSQVRLAEYNEQFFGPGTRLTVL.

This clone was observed a few times. The chain is built from TRBV2 and TRBJ2-7; 11 bases align to TRBD2. The CDR3 covers 15 residues. With V trimmed by 2 bases and J by 2 bases, 2 bases remained unmatched. CDR1 and CDR2 (germline): SNHLY, FYNNEI. CDR3 sequence: CASSENSGRAYEQYF. In nucleotides, the CDR3 is TGTGCCAGCAGTGAAAATAGCGGGAGGGCCTACGAGCAGTACTTC.

There are a few counts of this clone. The chain carries TRBV27 and TRBJ2-3, with TRBD1 matching 11 bases. The CDR3 has 16 residues. V lost 0 bases, J lost 4 bases, and 3 bases stayed unmatched. Germline lookup yields CDR1 MNHEY and CDR2 SMNVEV (reference sequence). CDR3: CASSLSGTGGADTQYF. The CDR3 DNA follows: TGTGCCAGCAGTTTATCAGGGACAGGGGGTGCAGATACGCAGTATTTT.

This chain connects TRBV9 to TRBJ2-7; weak D call: TRBD1 (5 bases). The V gene's germline CDR1 is SGDLS and CDR2 YYNGEE. The CDR3 is 15 amino acids. Trimming cost V 0 bases and J 0 bases, with 10 bases left between them. The CDR3 sequence: CASSVGTGRSYEQYF. The CDR3 region has the DNA TGTGCCAGCAGCGTAGGTACAGGACGCTCCTACGAGCAGTACTTC.

V is TRBV11-2 and J is TRBJ2-7, with D uncertain. In germline, CDR1 is SGHAT, CDR2 FQNNGV. The CDR3 is 13 residues long. Trimming took off 0 bases at V and 2 bases at J, with 5 bases between the two ends. The CDR3 DNA is TGTGCCAGCAGCTTAGAGAGTCCCTACGAGCAGTACTTC. Translated: CASSLESPYEQYF.

The V call is TRBV6-1, the J call TRBJ2-5; D is ambiguous. The ends were cut back, 2 bases at V and 2 bases at J, with 12 bases in the middle. CDR3 length: 15 residues. Germline CDR1 and CDR2: MNHNS and SASEGT. The CDR3, as DNA: TGTGCCAGCAGTGAATCTACGTATCGGCAAGAGACCCAGTACTTC. Its translation is CASSESTYRQETQYF.

The chain combines TRBV4-1 with TRBJ2-7; TRBD1 matches at 10 bases. Germline V gene data show CDR1 as MGHRA and CDR2 as YSYEKL. CDR3 length: 15 amino acids. V was pared by 5 bases and J by 5 bases, with 9 bases of the junction left unmatched. CDR3 in DNA: TGCGCCAGCAGCTTCTCCGGGACAGGGGAACACGAGCAGTACTTC. Amino acid sequence: CASSFSGTGEHEQYF.

The chain combines TRBV2 with TRBJ1-2; perhaps TRBD1 as D (5 bases). Germline assignment: CDR1 SNHLY and CDR2 FYNNEI. Trimming took off 2 bases at V and 3 bases at J, with 10 bases between the two ends. The CDR3 is 14 amino acids. CDR3 in DNA: TGTGCCAGCAGTGAATTAGGACACTACTATGGCTACACCTTC. It yields the protein CASSELGHYYGYTF.

The chain combines TRBV4-2 with TRBJ2-7; D unclear. The germline gives CDR1 LGHNA, CDR2 YNFKEQ. Trimming pared 0 bases from V and 0 bases from J, leaving 12 bases between. The CDR3 consists of 16 residues. In nucleotides, the CDR3 is TGTGCCAGCAGCCAAGATATACAGACGTACTCCTACGAGCAGTACTTC. Translated: CASSQDIQTYSYEQYF.

This chain uses TRBV30 with TRBJ1-1, with a possible D match to TRBD1 (6 bases). Germline V gene data show CDR1 as GTSNPN and CDR2 as SVGIG (reference sequence). V shed 7 bases and J shed 3 bases, with 9 bases lying between them. The CDR3 length is 11 residues. CDR3 in amino acids: CASGQYTEAFF. The DNA for the CDR3 is TGTGCCTCCGGACAGTACACTGAAGCTTTCTTT.

This chain connects TRBV7-9 to TRBJ2-1; 12 bases match TRBD2. Germline V gene lookup returns CDR1 SEHNR and CDR2 FQNEAQ (reference sequence). The CDR3 is made up of 17 amino acids. Trimming cost V 4 bases and J 5 bases; bases outside gene matches: 9. CDR3 sequence reads: CASSSRVLAGGDNEQFF. In DNA form, the CDR3 reads TGTGCCAGCAGCTCCAGGGTACTAGCGGGGGGAGACAATGAGCAGTTCTTC.

By share, this clone counts as medium-sized (0.01 to 0.1%). The rearrangement links TRBV9 to TRBJ2-4, with TRBD2 matching 9 bases. The junction had 7 bases not matched to a gene; V was cut back by 0 bases and J by 9 bases. The CDR3 length is 15 residues. Germline V gene data show CDR1 as SGDLS and CDR2 as YYNGEE. This CDR3 is CASSVGWLAGSIQYF. CDR3 DNA sequence: TGTGCCAGCAGCGTAGGATGGCTAGCGGGGTCCATTCAGTACTTC.

The rearrangement uses TRBV5-6 and TRBJ1-2; 8 bases map to TRBD1. CDR1 and CDR2 (germline): SGHDT, YYEEEE. The CDR3 has 13 amino acids. The trim removed 7 bases at V and 3 bases at J, leaving 5 bases unmatched. The CDR3 DNA sequence: TGTGCCAGCTGCCCAGGGGGCTACTATGGCTACACCTTC. Protein: CASCPGGYYGYTF.

This clone was observed a handful of times. CDR3 DNA: TGTGCCAGCAGCTTAGGAGTAGATGGCTACACCTTC. It yields the protein CASSLGVDGYTF. J is TRBJ1-2 and V is TRBV7-8; D is ambiguous. The length of the CDR3 is 12 residues. V lost 1 base, J lost 6 bases, and 6 bases lay in between. CDR1 is SGHVS and CDR2 is FQNEAQ in the germline V gene.

J is TRBJ2-1 and V is TRBV7-6, with a possible D match to TRBD1 (5 bases). This CDR3 is 17 amino acids long. Trimming took off 3 bases at V and 8 bases at J, with 23 bases between the two ends. From germline, CDR1 is SGHVS and CDR2 FNYEAQ. CDR3 DNA sequence: TGTGCCAGCAGCTTTCAGATAGTGGTGACAGTAGGAGATGAGCAGTTCTTC. Translating it yields CASSFQIVVTVGDEQFF.

V is TRBV6-5 and J is TRBJ2-7, with a weak D call TRBD1 (6 bases). CDR1 is MNHEY and CDR2 is SVGAGI in the germline V gene. The CDR3 has 14 amino acids. V lost 0 bases, J lost 7 bases, and 13 bases lay in between. Here the CDR3 reads CASSYSGTLEEQYF. The CDR3 coding sequence is TGTGCCAGCAGTTACTCCGGGACACTGGAAGAGCAGTACTTC.

This clone came up a few times. This sequence joins TRBV19 and TRBJ1-6; unclear D gene. Trimming pared 7 bases from V and 5 bases from J, leaving 15 bases between. The CDR3 totals 15 residues. Germline CDR1 and CDR2: LNHDA and SQIVND (reference sequence). Written as DNA, the CDR3 is TGTGCCAGTAAGCGGGAGGTGGGCCATAATTCACCCCTCCACTTT. Translated: CASKREVGHNSPLHF. The full variable domain, with the rest looked up from reference TRBV19 and TRBJ1-6, is DGGITQSPKYLFRKEGQNVTLSCEQNLNHDAMYWYRQDPGQGLRLIYYSQIVNDFQKGDIAEGYSVSREKKESFPLTVTSAQKNPTAFYLCASKREVGHNSPLHFGNGTRLTVT.

The rearrangement links TRBV15 to TRBJ2-7, with TRBD2 matching 8 bases. V was clipped by 7 bases and J by 4 bases; unmatched bases: 9. The CDR3 covers 14 residues. From germline, CDR1 is LNHNV and CDR2 YYDKDF (reference sequence). The CDR3 DNA reads as TGTGCCACCAAACTAGCGGAGACCGATTACGAGCAGTACTTC. This sequence encodes CATKLAETDYEQYF.

The chain joins TRBV11-3 to TRBJ2-2; D gene ambiguous. V lost 1 base to trimming and J lost 6 bases, with 6 bases between them. The CDR3 runs to 13 residues. The germline CDR1 and CDR2 sequences are SGHNT and YENEEA. For the CDR3, the DNA is TGTGCCAGCAGCTTAGGCAGATCCGGGGAGCTGTTTTTT. Translated, it gives CASSLGRSGELFF.

This clone appeared once. The V gene is TRBV6-1, the J gene TRBJ1-2, with D perhaps matching TRBD1 (5 bases). Germline V gives CDR1 MNHNS, CDR2 SASEGT. Trimming stripped 5 bases from V and 6 bases from J, with 10 bases between. The CDR3 extends over 12 amino acids. The CDR3 DNA sequence: TGTGCCAGCAGTTATGCGGGGGATGGCTACACCTTC. Translated: CASSYAGDGYTF.

The chain joins TRBV7-9 to TRBJ1-1; D is unresolved. V lost 7 bases and J 5 bases, leaving 11 bases between the germline ends. In germline, CDR1 is SEHNR, CDR2 FQNEAQ (reference sequence). The CDR3 is 12 residues long. CDR3 sequence reads: CASTPLVTEAFF. CDR3 bases: TGTGCCAGCACCCCTTTAGTTACTGAAGCTTTCTTT. Variable domain in full (rest from reference TRBV7-9 and TRBJ1-1): DTGVSQNPRHKITKRGQNVTFRCDPISEHNRLYWYRQTLGQGPEFLTYFQNEAQLEKSRLLSDRFSAERPKGSFSTLEIQRTEQGDSAMYLCASTPLVTEAFFGQGTRLTVV.

The V call is TRBV10-1, the J call TRBJ2-1; 7 bases agree with TRBD1. This CDR3 spans 15 amino acids. Germline V lookup: CDR1 WNHNN, CDR2 SYGVQD (reference sequence). The V segment lost 8 bases and the J segment 3 bases; nucleotides outside the gene matches: 10. This chain's CDR3 is CASLEGGGFYNEQFF. The CDR3 DNA sequence: TGCGCCAGCCTCGAAGGGGGCGGGTTCTACAATGAGCAGTTCTTC.